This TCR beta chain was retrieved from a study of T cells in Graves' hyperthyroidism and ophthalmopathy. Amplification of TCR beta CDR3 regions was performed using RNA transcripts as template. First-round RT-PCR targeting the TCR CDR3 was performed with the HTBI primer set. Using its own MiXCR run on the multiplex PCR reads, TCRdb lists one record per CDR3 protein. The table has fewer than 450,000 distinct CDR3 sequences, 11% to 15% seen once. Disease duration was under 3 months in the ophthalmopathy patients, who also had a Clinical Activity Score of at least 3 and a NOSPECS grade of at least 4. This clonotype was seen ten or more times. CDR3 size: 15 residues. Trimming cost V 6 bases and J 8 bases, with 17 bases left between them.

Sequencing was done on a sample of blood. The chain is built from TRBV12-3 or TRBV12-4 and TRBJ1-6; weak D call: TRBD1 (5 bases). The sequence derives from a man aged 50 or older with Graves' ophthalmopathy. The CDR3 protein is CASSPPGRVDSPLHF. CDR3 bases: TGTGCCAGCAGCCCTCCTGGCAGGGTGGATTCACCCCTCCACTTT.